This T cell receptor beta chain was obtained from a study of cytomegalovirus exposure and HLA in healthy donors (dated by TCRdb to about 2017). Study-level background: An earlier analysis of 587 of the donors reported about 250 Gb of sequence data and some 100 million unique TCR beta sequences from about 179 million T cells. The study combined high-throughput TCR immunosequencing, statistical association of individual TCRs with disease status, and machine learning to predict cytomegalovirus infection status. In addition to the first cohort of 500 to 850 subjects, a separate validation cohort of approximately 110 different subjects was used. Using immunosequencing, the study profiled T cell repertoires from 550 to 750 subjects and related those repertoires to cytomegalovirus serostatus. Among 300 to 450 genotyped donors of the cohort, an average of 235,054 unique TCR beta nucleotide sequences were sequenced per donor, about a sixth of them non-productive. Among the roughly 380 genotyped donors, 81% belonged to the genetic ancestry cluster associated with self-reported Caucasian donors. In the later analysis, no new phenotypic data were used to find candidate immune exposures; instead, reliance was placed on TCR beta sequences and their occurrence across donors. About 310 gigabases of sequencing data and approximately 84 million unique TCR sequences were included in an early release covering 550 to 650 HLA-typed donors. A later genetic analysis took genome-wide SNP genotypes for about three fifths of the 666 donors and used that subset as a discovery cohort. To decide whether each TCR beta V gene segment behaved as functional or pseudogenic, an earlier analysis of 587 of the donors relied on high-throughput TCR beta sequencing. HLA typing included class I and class II loci at four-digit resolution. The number of typed donors differed by locus: roughly 620-640 for A, B, C, DRB1 and DQB1; 500 to 550 for DQA1; over 600 for DPA1; and some 450 for DPB1. Donor age, sex, ethnicity and CMV serostatus were compiled alongside the repertoire data. A handful of DR-DQ haplotypes were handled as single units for association and clustering because linkage in the cohort was strong. The study aimed to test whether signatures of past pathogen exposure could be identified by cataloging public T cell receptors. In a later analysis, previously published TCR beta repertoires from about 670 donors were re-analyzed and high-resolution HLA genotyping was added so that TCR occurrence patterns could be studied. All discovery cohort repertoires had been generated on a single sequencing platform.

On this clone itself: The antigen it binds to is not known. Per-base quality was not reported, and no clone a single base away is much larger than it.

Library preparation was by the immunoSEQ multiplex PCR assay. A mixture of 60 forward primers for TCR Vbeta segments and 13 reverse primers for TCR Jbeta segments was used in the multiplex PCR. The CDR3 region of rearranged TCR beta genes was amplified from genomic DNA by a multiplex PCR assay. Amplified TCR beta libraries were sequenced as 87-base-pair reads on the Illumina HiSeq System. The paper's processing steps were these. A later analysis counted about 80 million unique TCR beta chains across the 550 to 700 repertoires, and roughly 9.9 million of these chains were shared by at least two donors. Raw reads were error-corrected and collapsed into unique sequences with a nearest-neighbor algorithm that merged closely related sequences to remove PCR and sequencing errors. To assign V, D and J gene segments, CDR3 sequences were aligned to IMGT reference sequences. For a sequence to be retained, at least a six-nucleotide match to both a V gene segment and a J gene segment was required. Rearrangements were called productive when the CDR3 lacked stop codons and stayed in frame with V and J; all others were non-productive. CDR3 was defined according to IMGT convention as the region running from the second conserved V-encoded cysteine to the conserved J-encoded phenylalanine. The earlier analysis of around 640 of the donors excluded sequences that lacked an unambiguous match to a single V gene segment. An earlier analysis of some 610 of the donors called V segments functional above 56.7% productive rearrangements and segregating when the between-donor standard deviation exceeded 5%. A statistical classification framework was developed to diagnose cytomegalovirus status using the catalog of TCR beta chain sequences. V and J gene assignment, in a later analysis, came from comparing TCR nucleotide sequences with IMGT/GENE-DB human TR gene sequences. Using the TCRdist pipeline, a later analysis assigned CDR3 sequences along with most-parsimonious VDJ recombination scenarios. In a later analysis, every TCR beta chain was defined by the combination of its CDR3 amino acid sequence and its V-gene family, and reads without a unique V-gene family were dropped. In a later analysis, 550 to 650 highly shared, low-generation-probability nucleotide sequences were removed to address suspected cross-contamination and a sequencing artifact. In a later analysis, a clonal expansion index was calculated for each public chain from normalized within-repertoire ranks of inferred template counts. A later analysis computed generation probabilities with a VDJ recombination model fitted to out-of-frame rearrangements, and checked the results against IGoR. Hypergeometric tests were used in a later analysis to score TCR-TCR, TCR-HLA and TCR-CMV co-occurrence, with a repertoire-size bias correction applied to the TCR pairs. To estimate false discovery rates, a later analysis permuted the HLA or CMV assignments 20 times. In a later analysis, co-occurring TCRs were grouped using DBSCAN, and TCRdist sequence similarity was added for clustering within HLA-allele-positive subsets. For co-occurrence clustering, repertoires with fewer than 30,000 or more than 120,000 public chains were excluded, along with about five repertoires with anomalous nucleotide sharing. TCRdb retrieved this table from immuneACCESS and kept in-frame rearrangements only. Not all clones are present; in checked studies, unresolved V genes account for under half, and no reason is known for the remainder. V, J and clone size derive from that table, while D and trimming were established from the DNA sequence. Within this sample are 100,000 to 150,000 clones, with around three quarters of them counted one time only. 0.95% to 1.5% of the sample is held by the ten biggest clonotypes.

Overall study results and their limits: Linkage disequilibrium might explain the correlated functional status among segregating V segments, but an unknown experimental factor could not be excluded. A further reported finding was that TCR beta sequences accurately predicted the HLA-A and HLA-B alleles for most subjects in the first cohort. An association between a missense DCLRE1C variant and V-gene and J-gene trimming of TCR beta chains was found in a later genetic analysis and replicated in an independent cohort. Because HLA typing was unavailable for some donors at each locus, only the typed subset was used in association tests. Because counts were too low, more than 15 rarely observed V segments, including chromosome 9 orphons, were excluded from the earlier analysis of under 650 of the donors. In a later analysis, HLA-associated TCR beta chains were found to be more clonally expanded and to have lower generation probabilities than equally common non-associated chains. Most TCR sequences were seen in very few donors, while some public TCRs were found in many individuals. According to the authors, the approach could potentially be generalized to other disease states and immunological phenotypes. The study gave a list of more than 150 TCR beta chains associated with cytomegalovirus. The cohort was sequenced for TCR beta chains only, and without alpha or paired-chain data the features that could be detected were limited. Strong co-occurrence of HLA alleles, especially DR and DQ, made assigning TCR associations to individual alleles difficult. In a later analysis, most CMV-associated TCR beta chains were found to appear HLA-restricted, with HLA associations seemingly driven largely by CMV exposure. A few of the identified cytomegalovirus-associated TCR beta chains were confirmed in vitro to be specific for cytomegalovirus antigens. In a later analysis, TCR association rates were found to vary across HLA loci, with the most associated TCRs seen for DRB1 alleles and the fewest for HLA-C alleles. In a later analysis, several top co-occurrence clusters were reported to appear linked to parvovirus B19, influenza, CMV and Epstein-Barr virus. A later analysis associated 16,951 TCR beta sequences with specific HLA alleles at a false discovery rate of 0.05. In both the original and validation cohorts, the classifier was reported to diagnose cytomegalovirus status with high specificity and sensitivity. In an earlier analysis of around 600 of the donors, most TCR beta V segments were observed in productive rearrangements about 87% or about 30% of the time, broadly matching IMGT annotations. Sequencing depth was assumed to be roughly uniform across donors in the presence/absence analyses, though that assumption may not hold. Immune exposure information for the cohort was limited to CMV serostatus. According to a later genetic analysis, donors in an Asian-associated ancestry cluster had fewer N-insertions in productive TCRs than the approximately 700-donor mean. The sequencing pipeline was judged likely to have produced a cluster of highly shared sequence variants as a technical artifact.

The cohort consisted of 600 or so healthy bone marrow donors. At the time of sampling, all cohort members were nominally healthy, though unrecorded immune exposures were likely present. The donor was CMV seronegative and was included in the group of 352 seronegative cohort members. Each donor provided a peripheral blood sample, and peripheral blood mononuclear cells were used for TCR beta sequencing. Genomic DNA extraction from the blood cell samples was performed with the Qiagen DNeasy Blood Extraction Kit. The material sequenced was PBMCs. This sequence was found in a female donor in good health and CMV-seronegative.

The encoded CDR3 is CASSRAGQGVSPLHF. The bases read TGCGCCAGCAGCAGGGCCGGACAGGGGGTTTCACCCCTCCACTTT. In this chain, TRBV5-1 is recombined with TRBJ1-6, and TRBD1 matches 10 of the central bases. From a lookup of the germline V gene, CDR1 and CDR2 are SGHRS and YFSETQ. There are 15 amino acids in the CDR3, from cysteine to phenylalanine inclusive. Just the 45-base CDR3 DNA is kept, in frame starting at base 1. Unmatched junction bases come to 7, with V trimmed by 4 bases and J by 9 bases.